There are many counts of the clone carrying this T cell receptor beta chain. Its antigen is unknown. The CDR3 is 14 amino acids. V lost 2 bases, J lost 4 bases, and 11 bases lay in between. Germline CDR1 is PRHDT and CDR2 is FYEKMQ (reference sequence). Libraries for TCR beta were made by quantitative 5'-RACE with molecular barcodes. TCRdb recomputed calls from the 5' RACE reads with MiXCR, one row per CDR3 protein. The table records around 39,000 distinct CDR3 sequences, roughly 13% of them present only once. This sample is part of a study of CD8 T cells in ankylosing spondylitis. Whole-study findings and limits: For ankylosing spondylitis blood, a TCR beta motif of several highly homologous variants appeared characteristic. Researchers reportedly found disease-linked clones significantly enriched in matched ankylosing spondylitis synovial fluid. Reactive arthritis synovial fluid and blood previously showed some of these motif variants.

Sequencing was done on a sample of synovial fluid, either unsorted or a sorted T cell fraction (not recorded which). This TCR was sampled from a male donor with ankylosing spondylitis. The chain recombines TRBV13 with TRBJ1-1; D perhaps matches TRBD1 (5 bases). CDR3 nucleotides: TGTGCCAGCAGCTTACCAGGGACTGGCACTGAAGCTTTCTTT. This translates into CASSLPGTGTEAFF.